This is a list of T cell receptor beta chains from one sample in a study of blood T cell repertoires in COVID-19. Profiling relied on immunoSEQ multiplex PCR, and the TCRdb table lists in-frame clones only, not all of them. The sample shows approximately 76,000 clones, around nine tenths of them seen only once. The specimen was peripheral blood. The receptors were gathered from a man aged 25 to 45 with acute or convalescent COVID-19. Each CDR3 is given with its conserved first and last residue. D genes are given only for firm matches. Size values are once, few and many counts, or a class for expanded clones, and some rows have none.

CASSEEANYGYTF	TRBV6-1	TRBJ1-2	NA	NA
CAISEPTSGREGEQFF	TRBV10-3	TRBJ2-1	NA	TRBD2
CASSRGRETQYF	TRBV7-2	TRBJ2-5	many	TRBD1
CASRGASGTSYNEQFF	TRBV19	TRBJ2-1	NA	NA
CASSVVGEYNEQFF	TRBV9	TRBJ2-1	NA	NA
CASSLMVAGDEQYF	TRBV28	TRBJ2-7	few	TRBD2
CASSQDRAGVSYNEQFF	TRBV4-3	TRBJ2-1	NA	TRBD2
CAWKSLAGVGGELFF	TRBV30	TRBJ2-2	NA	TRBD2
CASSPTGIRHEQFF	TRBV18	TRBJ2-1	NA	NA
CASSILPRGTNEKLFF	TRBV19	TRBJ1-4	NA	NA
CASIGLAEIYEQYF	TRBV2	TRBJ2-7	NA	TRBD2
CASSLGGSPYNEQFF	TRBV5-4	TRBJ2-1	NA	NA
CASSLASSGYPDTQYF	TRBV5-4	TRBJ2-3	NA	TRBD2
CASSLTGYNYGYTF	TRBV5-6	TRBJ1-2	NA	NA
CAWSQPDIQYF	TRBV30	TRBJ2-4	NA	NA
CASSQKPGTQYF	TRBV4-1	TRBJ2-5	NA	NA
CASSLGGKGLGEQFF	TRBV19	TRBJ2-1	NA	NA
CASRFEGIGYEQYF	TRBV28	TRBJ2-7	NA	NA
CASSYYSGGHYEQYF	TRBV7-2	TRBJ2-7	NA	TRBD2
CASSMIQGTVDEQFF	TRBV19	TRBJ2-1	few	NA
CASSQGLGTDYGYTF	TRBV14	TRBJ1-2	NA	TRBD1
CASSPSWQGGQETQYF	TRBV19	TRBJ2-5	NA	NA
CASSASRPNSYEQYF	TRBV28	TRBJ2-7	NA	NA
CASSLVVRTGGGEKLFF	TRBV11-2	TRBJ1-4	NA	TRBD1
CASTKGTGGYEQYF	TRBV6-5	TRBJ2-7	NA	TRBD1
CASNGGIDGELFF	TRBV19	TRBJ2-2	NA	NA
CASRQEHNSPLHF	TRBV7-9	TRBJ1-6	few	NA
CASSWDSTASYEQYF	TRBV27	TRBJ2-7	NA	NA
CASSSTGVGANVLTF	TRBV2	TRBJ2-6	NA	TRBD1
CASSGTSGAYEQYF	TRBV6-5	TRBJ2-7	NA	TRBD2
CASSLPSGGETQYF	TRBV3-1/TRBV3-2	TRBJ2-5	NA	NA
CAWGRGESLHF	TRBV30	TRBJ1-6	NA	NA
CASRGLAGSYEQYF	TRBV2	TRBJ2-7	NA	TRBD2
CASSIRTGGYSNQPQHF	TRBV19	TRBJ1-5	NA	TRBD1
CASSFGGSVKEQYF	TRBV28	TRBJ2-7	NA	TRBD2
CASSADSSARPQHF	TRBV2	TRBJ1-5	NA	NA
CASRSSSGSRNEQFF	TRBV6-6	TRBJ2-1	NA	TRBD2
CASSPGGRGYTF	TRBV9	TRBJ1-2	NA	NA
CASSPGTAYEQYF	TRBV27	TRBJ2-7	NA	TRBD1
CASSNPGQFTPSLSYTF	TRBV28	TRBJ1-2	NA	TRBD1
CASSFSGDNEQFF	TRBV7-3	TRBJ2-1	few	TRBD2
CASHLGGSNTEAFF	TRBV5-1	TRBJ1-1	NA	NA
CATSGGDQPQHF	TRBV24-1	TRBJ1-5	NA	NA
CSVEESGQGNYEQYF	TRBV29-1	TRBJ2-7	NA	NA
CASSSPGRTRTTDTQYF	TRBV11-2	TRBJ2-3	many	NA
CAISNSREVDTGELFF	TRBV19	TRBJ2-2	NA	TRBD2
CASSLPSSLAGIGDETYEQYF	TRBV28	TRBJ2-7	few	TRBD2